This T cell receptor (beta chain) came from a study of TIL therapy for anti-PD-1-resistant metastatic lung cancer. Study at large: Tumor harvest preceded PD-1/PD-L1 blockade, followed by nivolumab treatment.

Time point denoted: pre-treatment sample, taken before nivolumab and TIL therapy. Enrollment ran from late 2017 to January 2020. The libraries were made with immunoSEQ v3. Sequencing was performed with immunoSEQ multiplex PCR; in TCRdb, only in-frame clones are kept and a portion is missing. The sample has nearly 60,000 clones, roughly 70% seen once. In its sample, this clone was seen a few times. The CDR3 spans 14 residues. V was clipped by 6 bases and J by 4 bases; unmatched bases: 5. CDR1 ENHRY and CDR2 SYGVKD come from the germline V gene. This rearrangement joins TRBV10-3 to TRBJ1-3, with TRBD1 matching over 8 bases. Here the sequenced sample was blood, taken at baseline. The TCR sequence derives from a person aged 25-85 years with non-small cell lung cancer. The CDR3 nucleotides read TGTGCCATCAGGGAAGGGACAGGCGGAAACACCATATATTTT. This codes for CAIREGTGGNTIYF.